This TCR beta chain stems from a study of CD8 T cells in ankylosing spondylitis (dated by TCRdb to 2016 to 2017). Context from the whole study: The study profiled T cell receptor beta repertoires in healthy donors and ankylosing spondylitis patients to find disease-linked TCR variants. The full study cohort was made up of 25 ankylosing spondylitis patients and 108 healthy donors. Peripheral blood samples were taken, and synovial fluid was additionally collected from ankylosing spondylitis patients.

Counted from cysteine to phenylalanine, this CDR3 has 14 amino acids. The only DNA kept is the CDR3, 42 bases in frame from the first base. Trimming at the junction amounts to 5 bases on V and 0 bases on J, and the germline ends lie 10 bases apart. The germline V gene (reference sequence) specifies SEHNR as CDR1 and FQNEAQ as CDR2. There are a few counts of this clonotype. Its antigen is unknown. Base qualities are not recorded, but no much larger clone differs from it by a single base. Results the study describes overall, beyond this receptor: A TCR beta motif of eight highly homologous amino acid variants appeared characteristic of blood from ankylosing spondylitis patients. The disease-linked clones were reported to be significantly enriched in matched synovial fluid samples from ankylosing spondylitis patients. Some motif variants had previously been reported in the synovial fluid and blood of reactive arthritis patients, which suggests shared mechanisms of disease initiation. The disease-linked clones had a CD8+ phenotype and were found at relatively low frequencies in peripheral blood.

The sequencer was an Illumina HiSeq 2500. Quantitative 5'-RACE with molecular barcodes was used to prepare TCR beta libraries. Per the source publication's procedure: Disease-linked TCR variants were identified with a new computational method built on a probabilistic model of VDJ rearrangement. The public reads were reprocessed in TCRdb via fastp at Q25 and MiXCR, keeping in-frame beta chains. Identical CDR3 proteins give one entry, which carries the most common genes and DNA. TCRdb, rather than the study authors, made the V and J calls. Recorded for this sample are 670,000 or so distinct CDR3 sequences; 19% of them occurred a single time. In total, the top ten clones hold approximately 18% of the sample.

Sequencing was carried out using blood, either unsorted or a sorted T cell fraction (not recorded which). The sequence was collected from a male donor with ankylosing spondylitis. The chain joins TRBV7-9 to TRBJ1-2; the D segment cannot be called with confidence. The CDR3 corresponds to CASSDRVANYGYTF. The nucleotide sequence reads TGTGCCAGCAGCGACCGGGTAGCTAACTATGGCTACACCTTC.